One and the same sample provided the 10 T cell receptor beta chains below, sequenced in a study of spatial heterogeneity in lung cancer. TCRdb processed the 5' RACE reads anew with MiXCR; each CDR3 protein has one entry. The sample shows about 10,000 distinct CDR3 sequences, roughly 4.3% of them seen only once. Time point: sample taken at primary tumor resection. Unsorted tumor, nontumor lung tissue or cryopreserved PBMC supplied the whole RNA. The sequenced sample was normal lung tissue next to the tumor, obtained at surgery. These receptors all stem from a male donor with early-stage non-small cell lung cancer.

There are many counts of this clonotype. The V gene is TRBV7-3, the J gene TRBJ2-2; D gene ambiguous. Germline CDR1 and CDR2: SGHTA and FQGTGA. With 3 bases removed from V and 5 bases from J, the gap between germline ends came to 10 bases. This CDR3 is 14 amino acids long. The DNA of the CDR3 is TGTGCCAGCAGCTTGACGCACGGGACCGGGGAGCTGTTTTTT. It yields the protein CASSLTHGTGELFF.

Judged by abundance, this clonotype is medium-sized. The chain recombines TRBV11-2 with TRBJ2-1, with TRBD2 identical over 12 bases. The CDR3 covers 17 residues. With V trimmed by 0 bases and J by 8 bases, 8 bases remained unmatched. The germline V gene encodes CDR1 SGHAT and CDR2 FQNNGV. CDR3 in amino acids: CASSLELAGGPFDEQFF. CDR3 sequence (DNA): TGTGCCAGCAGCTTAGAACTAGCGGGAGGTCCCTTCGATGAGCAGTTCTTC.

This clonotype appeared many times. This sequence joins TRBV7-9 and TRBJ2-3; D gene ambiguous. The CDR3 consists of 14 residues. With 10 bases removed from V and 1 base from J, the gap between germline ends came to 15 bases. Germline V gives CDR1 SEHNR, CDR2 FQNEAQ (reference sequence). The CDR3 coding sequence is TGTGCCATCTTCCTAGTGGGCCGCACAGATACGCAGTATTTT. As protein: CAIFLVGRTDTQYF.

This clonotype was picked up many times. The V call is TRBV12-3 or TRBV12-4, the J call TRBJ2-1; TRBD1 matches 10 bases. Trimming at V came to 5 bases and at J to 6 bases, leaving 10 bases not matched to a gene. The CDR3 runs to 16 residues. The CDR3 reads CASSVSGTGVINEQFF. CDR3 in DNA: TGTGCCAGCAGTGTTTCCGGGACAGGGGTTATCAATGAGCAGTTCTTC.

This clonotype rates as medium-sized. The V call is TRBV11-2, the J call TRBJ2-7; D may be TRBD1 (5 bases). Germline V CDR1 and CDR2: SGHAT, FQNNGV. V lost 5 bases and J 3 bases, leaving 17 bases between the germline ends. This CDR3 spans 15 amino acids. The CDR3 DNA is TGTGCCAGCAGCCCGAAGTGGACATCAGTCTACGAGCAGTACTTC. Translated: CASSPKWTSVYEQYF.

Many counts were recorded for this clonotype. CDR3 coding DNA: TGCAGTGCTAGGTCTACAGGGTCCTACGAGCAGTACTTC. It codes for CSARSTGSYEQYF. V and J are TRBV20-1 and TRBJ2-7, with D perhaps matching TRBD1 (6 bases). V was shortened by 3 bases and J by 1 base, with 10 bases between the two germline ends. Looked up from germline, CDR1 is DFQATT and CDR2 is SNEGSKA (reference sequence). The CDR3 has 13 residues.

This clonotype was recorded many times. V and J are TRBV28 and TRBJ2-2, with D maybe TRBD1 (5 bases). Germline lookup yields CDR1 MDHEN and CDR2 SYDVKM. V was clipped by 4 bases and J by 6 bases, with 9 bases between them. This CDR3 contains 13 residues. As DNA, the CDR3 is TGTGCCAGCAGTTCCAGGGTGGCCGGGGAGCTGTTTTTT. Its protein product is CASSSRVAGELFF.

This clonotype has ten or more counts. V is TRBV7-9 and J is TRBJ1-2, with 7 bases fitting TRBD1. There are 17 residues in the CDR3. CDR1 is SEHNR and CDR2 is FQNEAQ in the germline V gene (reference sequence). Unmatched junction bases numbered 19, after V lost 4 bases and J lost 8 bases. The CDR3 loop reads CASSSGQASSRLGGYTF. CDR3 DNA: TGTGCCAGCAGCTCCGGACAGGCTAGTTCGCGGCTAGGAGGCTACACCTTC.

This clonotype was counted between two and nine times. The V and J genes are TRBV29-1 and TRBJ2-5; tentative D call: TRBD1 (5 bases). The CDR3 is made up of 12 amino acids. Per the germline V gene, CDR1 is SQVTM and CDR2 is ANQGSEA. With 2 bases removed from V and 5 bases from J, the gap between germline ends came to 9 bases. The CDR3 DNA reads as TGCAGCGTTGAACAGACAGACGAGACCCAGTACTTC. It translates to CSVEQTDETQYF.

This clonotype was counted at least ten times. This chain connects TRBV28 to TRBJ1-1; no firm D call. Germline V lookup: CDR1 MDHEN, CDR2 SYDVKM. CDR3 length: 12 residues. The V end was cut by 6 bases, the J end by 0 bases, with 5 bases between. Here the CDR3 reads CASRGLNTEAFF. The CDR3 coding sequence is TGTGCCAGCAGGGGCCTGAACACTGAAGCTTTCTTT.